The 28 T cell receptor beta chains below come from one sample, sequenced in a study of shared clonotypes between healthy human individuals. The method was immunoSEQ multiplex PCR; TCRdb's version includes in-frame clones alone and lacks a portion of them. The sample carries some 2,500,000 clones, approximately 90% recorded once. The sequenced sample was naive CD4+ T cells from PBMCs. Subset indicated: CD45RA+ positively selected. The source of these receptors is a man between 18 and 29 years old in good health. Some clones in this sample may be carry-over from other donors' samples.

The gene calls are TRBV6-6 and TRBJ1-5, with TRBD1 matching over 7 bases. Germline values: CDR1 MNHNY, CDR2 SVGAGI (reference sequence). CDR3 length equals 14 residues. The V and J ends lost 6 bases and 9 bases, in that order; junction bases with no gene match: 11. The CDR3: CASRRGQDDPPQHF. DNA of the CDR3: TGTGCCAGCAGGCGAGGACAGGACGACCCGCCCCAGCATTTT.

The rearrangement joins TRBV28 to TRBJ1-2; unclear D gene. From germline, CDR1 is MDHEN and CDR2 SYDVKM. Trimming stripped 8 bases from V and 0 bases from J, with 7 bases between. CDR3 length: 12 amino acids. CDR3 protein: CASARSNYGYTF. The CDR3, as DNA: TGTGCCAGCGCTAGGTCTAACTATGGCTACACCTTC.

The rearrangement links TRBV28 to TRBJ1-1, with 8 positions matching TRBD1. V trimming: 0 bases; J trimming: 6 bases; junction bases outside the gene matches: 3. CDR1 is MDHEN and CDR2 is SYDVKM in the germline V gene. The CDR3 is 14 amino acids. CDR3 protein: CASSLWTGVAEAFF. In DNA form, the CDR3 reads TGTGCCAGCAGTTTATGGACAGGGGTCGCTGAAGCTTTCTTT.

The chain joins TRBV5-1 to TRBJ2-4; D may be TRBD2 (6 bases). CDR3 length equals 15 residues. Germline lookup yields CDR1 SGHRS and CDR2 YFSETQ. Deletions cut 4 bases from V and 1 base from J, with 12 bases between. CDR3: CASSRDFGAKNIQYF. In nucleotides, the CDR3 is TGCGCCAGCAGCCGGGACTTTGGGGCCAAAAACATTCAGTACTTC.

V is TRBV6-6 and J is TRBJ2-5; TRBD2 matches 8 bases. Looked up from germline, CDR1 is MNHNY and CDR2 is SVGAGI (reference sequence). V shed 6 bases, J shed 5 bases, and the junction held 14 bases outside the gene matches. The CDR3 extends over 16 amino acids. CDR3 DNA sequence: TGTGCCAGCAGAGGTATAGCGGGAAGATTTCAGGAGACCCAGTACTTC. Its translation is CASRGIAGRFQETQYF.

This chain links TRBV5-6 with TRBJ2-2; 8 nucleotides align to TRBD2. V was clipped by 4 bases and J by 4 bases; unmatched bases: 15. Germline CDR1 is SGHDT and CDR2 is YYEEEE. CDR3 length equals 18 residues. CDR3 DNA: TGTGCCAGCAGCCCCCGGAGCGGGAGTGTATTTGGCACCGGGGAGCTGTTTTTT. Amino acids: CASSPRSGSVFGTGELFF.

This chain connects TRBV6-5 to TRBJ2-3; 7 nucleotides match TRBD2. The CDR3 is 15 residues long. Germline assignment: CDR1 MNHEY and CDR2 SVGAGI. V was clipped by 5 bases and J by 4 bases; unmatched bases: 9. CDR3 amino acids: CASSQWEGGSDTQYF. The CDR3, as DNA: TGTGCCAGCAGTCAGTGGGAGGGCGGGTCAGATACGCAGTATTTT.

The CDR3 sequence: CASSRGRRDSYEQYF. In nucleotides, the CDR3 is TGTGCCAGCAGCCGAGGCCGAAGGGACTCCTACGAGCAGTACTTC. The rearrangement links TRBV21-1 to TRBJ2-7. TRBV21-1 is labeled a pseudogene. This CDR3 region has 15 residues.

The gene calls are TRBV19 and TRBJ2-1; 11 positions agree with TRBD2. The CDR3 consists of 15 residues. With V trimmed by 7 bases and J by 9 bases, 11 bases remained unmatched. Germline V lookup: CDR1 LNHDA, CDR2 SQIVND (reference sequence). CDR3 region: CASTQLAGAQGEQFF. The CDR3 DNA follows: TGTGCCAGTACCCAACTAGCGGGAGCTCAGGGTGAGCAGTTCTTC.

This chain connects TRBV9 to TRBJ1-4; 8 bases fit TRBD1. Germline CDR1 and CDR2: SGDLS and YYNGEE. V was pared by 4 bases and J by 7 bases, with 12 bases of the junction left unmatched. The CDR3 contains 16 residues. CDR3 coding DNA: TGTGCCAGCAGCACAGACGGACAGGGACTGAGTGAAAAACTGTTTTTT. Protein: CASSTDGQGLSEKLFF.

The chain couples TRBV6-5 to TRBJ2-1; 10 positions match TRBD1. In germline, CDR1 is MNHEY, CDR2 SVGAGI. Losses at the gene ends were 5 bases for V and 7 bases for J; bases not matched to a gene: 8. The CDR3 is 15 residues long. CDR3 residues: CASSPRQGALNEQFF. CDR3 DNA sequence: TGTGCCAGCAGTCCACGACAGGGGGCGCTTAATGAGCAGTTCTTC.

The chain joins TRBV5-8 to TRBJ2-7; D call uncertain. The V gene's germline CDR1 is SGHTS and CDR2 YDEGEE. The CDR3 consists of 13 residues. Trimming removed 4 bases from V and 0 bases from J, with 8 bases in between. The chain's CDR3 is CASSRRNSYEQYF. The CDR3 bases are TGTGCCAGCAGCCGCAGGAACTCCTACGAGCAGTACTTC.

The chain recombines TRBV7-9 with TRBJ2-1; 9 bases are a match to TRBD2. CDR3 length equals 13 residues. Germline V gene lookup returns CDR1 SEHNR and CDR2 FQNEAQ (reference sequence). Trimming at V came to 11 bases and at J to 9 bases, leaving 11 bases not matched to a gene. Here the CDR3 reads CAGSRRLAVEQFF. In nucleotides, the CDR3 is TGTGCCGGCTCCCGCCGACTAGCGGTTGAGCAGTTCTTC. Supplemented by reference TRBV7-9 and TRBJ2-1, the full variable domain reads DTGVSQNPRHKITKRGQNVTFRCDPISEHNRLYWYRQTLGQGPEFLTYFQNEAQLEKSRLLSDRFSAERPKGSFSTLEIQRTEQGDSAMYLCAGSRRLAVEQFFGPGTRLTVL.

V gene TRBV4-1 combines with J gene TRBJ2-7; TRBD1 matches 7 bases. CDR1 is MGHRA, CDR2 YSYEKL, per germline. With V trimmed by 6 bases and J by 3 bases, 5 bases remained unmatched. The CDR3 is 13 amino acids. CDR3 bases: TGCGCCAGCAGTGCCGGGACAGTCTACGAGCAGTACTTC. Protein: CASSAGTVYEQYF.

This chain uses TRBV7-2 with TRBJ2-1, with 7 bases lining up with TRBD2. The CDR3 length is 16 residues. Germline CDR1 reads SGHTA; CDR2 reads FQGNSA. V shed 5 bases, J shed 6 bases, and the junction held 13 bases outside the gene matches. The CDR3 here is CASSPSGRAEGNEQFF. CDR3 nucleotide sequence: TGTGCCAGCAGCCCCTCGGGGAGGGCGGAAGGCAATGAGCAGTTCTTC.

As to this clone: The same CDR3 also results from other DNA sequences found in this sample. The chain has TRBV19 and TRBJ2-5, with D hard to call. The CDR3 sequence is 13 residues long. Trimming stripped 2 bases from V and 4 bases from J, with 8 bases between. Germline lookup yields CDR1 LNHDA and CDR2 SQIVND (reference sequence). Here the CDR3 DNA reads TGTGCCAGTAGTATACTGAGAGGAGAGACCCAGTACTTC. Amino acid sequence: CASSILRGETQYF.

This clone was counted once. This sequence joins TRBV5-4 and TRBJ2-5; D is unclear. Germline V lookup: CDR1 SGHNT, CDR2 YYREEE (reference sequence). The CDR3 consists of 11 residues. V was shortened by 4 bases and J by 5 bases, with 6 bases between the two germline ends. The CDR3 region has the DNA TGTGCCAGCAGCGGGCCCGAGACCCAGTACTTC. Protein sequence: CASSGPETQYF.

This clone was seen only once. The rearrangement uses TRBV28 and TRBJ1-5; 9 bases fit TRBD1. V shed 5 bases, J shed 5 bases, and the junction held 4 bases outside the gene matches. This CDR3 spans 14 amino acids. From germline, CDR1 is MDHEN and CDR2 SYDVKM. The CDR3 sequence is CASSATGGYQPQHF. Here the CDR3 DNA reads TGTGCCAGCAGTGCGACAGGGGGATATCAGCCCCAGCATTTT.

The CDR3 sequence is CASSPGTAISYEQYF. The CDR3 coding sequence is TGCGCCAGCAGCCCCGGGACAGCTATTTCCTACGAGCAGTACTTC. The chain employs TRBV5-1 and TRBJ2-7, with TRBD1 identical over 7 bases. CDR3 length equals 15 residues. Germline V gene lookup returns CDR1 SGHRS and CDR2 YFSETQ. The ends lost 4 bases at V and 1 base at J; junction bases unmatched: 8.

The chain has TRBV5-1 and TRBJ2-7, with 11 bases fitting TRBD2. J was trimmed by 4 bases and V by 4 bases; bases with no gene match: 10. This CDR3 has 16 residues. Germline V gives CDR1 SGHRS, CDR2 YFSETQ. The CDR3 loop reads CASSHGASGRLYEQYF. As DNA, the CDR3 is TGCGCCAGCAGCCATGGGGCTAGCGGGAGGTTGTACGAGCAGTACTTC.

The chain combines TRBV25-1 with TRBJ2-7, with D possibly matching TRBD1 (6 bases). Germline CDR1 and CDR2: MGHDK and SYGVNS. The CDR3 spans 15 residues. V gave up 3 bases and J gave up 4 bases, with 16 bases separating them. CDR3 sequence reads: CASSDLRGRGYEQYF. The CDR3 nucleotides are TGTGCCAGCAGTGACCTCAGGGGTCGGGGTTACGAGCAGTACTTC.

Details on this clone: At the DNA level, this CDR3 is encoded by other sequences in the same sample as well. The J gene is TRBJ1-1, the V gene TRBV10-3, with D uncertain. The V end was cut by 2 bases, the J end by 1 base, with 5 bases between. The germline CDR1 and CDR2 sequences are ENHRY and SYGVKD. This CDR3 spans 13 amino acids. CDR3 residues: CAISEMGNTEAFF. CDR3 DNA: TGTGCCATCAGTGAGATGGGGAACACTGAAGCTTTCTTT.

The CDR3 loop is CASSFTGKVTNYEQYF. CDR3 DNA sequence: TGTGCCAGCAGTTTCACAGGGAAGGTAACCAACTACGAGCAGTACTTC. The chain links TRBV28 to TRBJ2-7; D might be TRBD1 (6 bases). CDR1 and CDR2 from the germline V gene are MDHEN and SYDVKM. V was pared by 3 bases and J by 3 bases, with 18 bases between. CDR3 size: 16 residues.

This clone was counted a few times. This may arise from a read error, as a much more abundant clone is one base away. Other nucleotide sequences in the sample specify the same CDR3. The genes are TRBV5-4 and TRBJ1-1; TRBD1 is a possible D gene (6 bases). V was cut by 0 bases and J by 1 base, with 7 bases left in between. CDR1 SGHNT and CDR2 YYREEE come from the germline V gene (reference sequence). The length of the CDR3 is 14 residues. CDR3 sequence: CASSLDRANTEAFF. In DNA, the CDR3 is TGTGCCAGCAGCTTGGACAGGGCGAACACTGAAGCTTTCTTT.

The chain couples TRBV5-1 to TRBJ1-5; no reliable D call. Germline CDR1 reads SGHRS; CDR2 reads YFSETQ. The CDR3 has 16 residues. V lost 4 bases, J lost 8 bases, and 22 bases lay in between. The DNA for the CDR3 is TGCGCCAGCAGCCTCCTTCCCTCAGGAAGCTCGGAGCCCCAGCATTTT. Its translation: CASSLLPSGSSEPQHF.

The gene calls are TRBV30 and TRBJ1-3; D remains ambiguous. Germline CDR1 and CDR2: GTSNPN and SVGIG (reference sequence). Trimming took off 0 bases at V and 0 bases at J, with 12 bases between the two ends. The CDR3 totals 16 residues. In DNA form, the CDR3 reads TGTGCCTGGAGTGTATCTGGTACGAGCTCTGGAAACACCATATATTTT. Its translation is CAWSVSGTSSGNTIYF.

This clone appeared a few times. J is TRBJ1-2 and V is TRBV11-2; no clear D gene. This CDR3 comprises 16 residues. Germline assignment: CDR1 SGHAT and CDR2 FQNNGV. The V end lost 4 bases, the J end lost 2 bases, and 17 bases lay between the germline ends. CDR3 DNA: TGTGCCAGCAGCTCGGCCTACAGAGAATTCAACTATGGCTACACCTTC. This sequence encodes CASSSAYREFNYGYTF.

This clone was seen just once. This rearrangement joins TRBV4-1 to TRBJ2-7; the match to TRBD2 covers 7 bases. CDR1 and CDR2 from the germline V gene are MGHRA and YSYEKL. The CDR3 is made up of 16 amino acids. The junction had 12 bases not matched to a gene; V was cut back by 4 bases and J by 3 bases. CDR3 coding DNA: TGCGCCAGCAGCCCGGAAGCGGGCCAGCGGGGCTACGAGCAGTACTTC. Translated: CASSPEAGQRGYEQYF.